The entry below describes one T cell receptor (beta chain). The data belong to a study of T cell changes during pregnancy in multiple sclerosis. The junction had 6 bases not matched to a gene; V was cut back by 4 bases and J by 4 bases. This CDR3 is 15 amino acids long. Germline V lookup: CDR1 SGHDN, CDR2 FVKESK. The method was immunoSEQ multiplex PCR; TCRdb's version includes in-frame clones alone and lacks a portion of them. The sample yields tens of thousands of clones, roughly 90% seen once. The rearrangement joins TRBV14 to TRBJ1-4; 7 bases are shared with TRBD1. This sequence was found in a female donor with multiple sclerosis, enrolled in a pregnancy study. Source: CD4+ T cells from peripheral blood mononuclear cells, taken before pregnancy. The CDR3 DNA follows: TGTGCCAGCAGCCGCCGGGACAGCGGTAATGAAAAACTGTTTTTT. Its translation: CASSRRDSGNEKLFF.